The 28 T cell receptor beta chains below all came from one sample that was sequenced in a study of blood T cell repertoires in COVID-19. Sequencing used immunoSEQ multiplex PCR; TCRdb keeps in-frame clones, though not all of them. The sample has tens of thousands of clones; under 80% are singletons. Sequencing was performed on peripheral blood. These TCRs come from a man aged 70-80 years with COVID-19, enrolled during active disease.

This clone appeared a few times. This chain uses TRBV9 with TRBJ2-1; 10 nucleotides align to TRBD2. The ends lost 0 bases at V and 8 bases at J; junction bases unmatched: 8. This CDR3 contains 16 residues. Germline V CDR1 and CDR2: SGDLS, YYNGEE. Written as DNA, the CDR3 is TGTGCCAGCAGCGTAGTGTTAGCGGGAGGATTGGATGAGCAGTTCTTC. It translates to CASSVVLAGGLDEQFF.

There are many counts of this clone. The rearrangement links TRBV9 to TRBJ2-7; the match to TRBD2 covers 9 bases. Trimming took 0 bases from V and 2 from J; bases not matched to a gene: 0. Germline assignment: CDR1 SGDLS and CDR2 YYNGEE. This CDR3 region has 14 residues. Written as DNA, the CDR3 is TGTGCCAGCAGCGTAGGACTAGCGGCCTACGAGCAGTACTTC. It specifies CASSVGLAAYEQYF.

In its sample, this clone was seen once. This sequence joins TRBV27 and TRBJ1-1; a possible D gene is TRBD1 (6 bases). The V end lost 1 base, the J end lost 4 bases, and 10 bases lay between the germline ends. This CDR3 region has 14 residues. Germline V lookup: CDR1 MNHEY, CDR2 SMNVEV (reference sequence). This CDR3 is CASSLFRGVTEAFF. In DNA, the CDR3 is TGTGCCAGCAGTTTATTCAGGGGTGTCACTGAAGCTTTCTTT.

This sequence joins TRBV5-4 and TRBJ2-2; 10 bases are shared with TRBD2. The trim removed 0 bases at V and 6 bases at J, leaving 5 bases unmatched. Per germline, CDR1 SGHNT and CDR2 YYREEE (reference sequence). CDR3 length: 16 amino acids. The CDR3 loop is CASSLGLAGVAGELFF. The CDR3 DNA follows: TGTGCCAGCAGCTTGGGGCTAGCGGGAGTAGCCGGGGAGCTGTTTTTT.

Ten or more counts support this clone. The chain links TRBV19 to TRBJ1-6; weak D call: TRBD1 (5 bases). This CDR3 has 15 residues. The V gene lost 3 bases and the J gene lost 0 bases, with 6 bases spanning the gap. From germline, CDR1 is LNHDA and CDR2 SQIVND (reference sequence). Written as DNA, the CDR3 is TGTGCCAGTAGTATCGGGGGCTCCTATAATTCACCCCTCCACTTT. Amino acids: CASSIGGSYNSPLHF.

This CDR3 is CASSGADRGGGYTF. In nucleotides, the CDR3 is TGTGCCAGCAGTGGAGCCGACAGGGGTGGGGGCTACACCTTC. V is TRBV2 and J is TRBJ1-2; 8 bases line up with TRBD1. After removal of 4 bases from V and 8 bases from J, the junction contained 9 bases not matched to a gene. The germline V gene has CDR1 SNHLY and CDR2 FYNNEI. There are 14 residues in the CDR3.

This clone was seen once. The chain joins TRBV7-9 to TRBJ1-2; no clear D. The CDR3 contains 14 residues. The V gene's germline CDR1 is SEHNR and CDR2 FQNEAQ (reference sequence). The V end lost 0 bases, the J end lost 5 bases, and 10 bases lay between the germline ends. The CDR3 sequence: CASSLAGSIYGYTF. The CDR3 nucleotides are TGTGCCAGCAGCTTAGCGGGCAGCATTTATGGCTACACCTTC.

V gene TRBV9 combines with J gene TRBJ1-3, with a weak D call TRBD1 (5 bases). Deletions cut 0 bases from V and 0 bases from J, with 7 bases between. The CDR3 is made up of 15 amino acids. From germline, CDR1 is SGDLS and CDR2 YYNGEE. CDR3 nucleotides: TGTGCCAGCAGCGTAGGGGGGGTCTCTGGAAACACCATATATTTT. Amino acid sequence: CASSVGGVSGNTIYF.

V gene TRBV20-1 combines with J gene TRBJ2-1, with 7 positions matching TRBD1. After removal of 5 bases from V and 1 base from J, the junction contained 14 bases not matched to a gene. The CDR3 runs 17 residues. Germline assignment: CDR1 DFQATT and CDR2 SNEGSKA (reference sequence). DNA for the CDR3: TGCAGTGCTCGTGAGACAGGGTTGGTCCGTTCCTACAATGAGCAGTTCTTC. It is translated as CSARETGLVRSYNEQFF.

The chain has TRBV9 and TRBJ2-7; 13 bases are shared with TRBD2. V was clipped by 4 bases and J by 5 bases; unmatched bases: 12. This CDR3 is 17 amino acids long. In germline, CDR1 is SGDLS, CDR2 YYNGEE. The CDR3 loop reads CASSPRGLAGWGDEQYF. DNA of the CDR3: TGTGCCAGCAGCCCGCGGGGACTAGCGGGGTGGGGGGACGAGCAGTACTTC.

V is TRBV3-1 (or the pseudogene TRBV3-2) and J is TRBJ2-7, with 10 bases that match TRBD2. Trimming cost V 4 bases and J 0 bases; bases outside gene matches: 3. This CDR3 spans 15 amino acids. Germline-derived CDR1 and CDR2 are LGHDT and YNNKEL (reference sequence). In DNA, the CDR3 is TGTGCCAGCAGCCCAGCGGGAGGGGGCTCCTACGAGCAGTACTTC. It is translated as CASSPAGGGSYEQYF.

The rearrangement joins TRBV19 to TRBJ2-2; 8 bases fit TRBD1. The CDR3 is 16 residues long. Germline V lookup: CDR1 LNHDA, CDR2 SQIVND (reference sequence). V was clipped by 4 bases and J by 3 bases; unmatched bases: 7. DNA of the CDR3: TGTGCCAGTAGTACACGACAGGGGCGTTACACCGGGGAGCTGTTTTTT. Amino acid sequence: CASSTRQGRYTGELFF.

This clone has just a few counts. V gene TRBV28 combines with J gene TRBJ1-2, with 7 positions matching TRBD1. V lost 3 bases, J lost 4 bases, and 2 bases stayed unmatched. The CDR3 extends over 13 amino acids. The V gene's germline CDR1 is MDHEN and CDR2 SYDVKM. CDR3 region: CASSLTGTYGYTF. CDR3 nucleotide sequence: TGTGCCAGCAGTTTGACAGGGACCTATGGCTACACCTTC.

This chain connects TRBV6-5 to TRBJ1-1; D unclear. CDR1 is MNHEY, CDR2 SVGAGI, per germline. The CDR3 has 14 amino acids. V lost 7 bases to trimming and J lost 5 bases, with 17 bases between them. CDR3 nucleotides: TGTGCCAGCACCCCCGGGTTCACGGGTACTGAAGCTTTCTTT. This encodes CASTPGFTGTEAFF.

This clone was observed a handful of times. V is TRBV27 and J is TRBJ2-7, with 12 bases matching TRBD2. The CDR3 spans 15 residues. The V gene end was trimmed by 0 bases and the J gene end by 6 bases; junction bases not matched to a gene: 3. Germline CDR1 is MNHEY and CDR2 is SMNVEV (reference sequence). CDR3 DNA: TGTGCCAGCAGTTTATCGCGACTAGCGGGAGCCGAGCAGTACTTC. This sequence encodes CASSLSRLAGAEQYF.

This chain uses TRBV5-4 with TRBJ2-7, with 12 bases matching TRBD1. After removal of 6 bases from V and 6 bases from J, the junction contained 10 bases not matched to a gene. This CDR3 has 15 amino acids. Germline-derived CDR1 and CDR2 are SGHNT and YYREEE (reference sequence). The CDR3 spells CASTPRDRGRGEQYF. The CDR3 nucleotides read TGTGCCAGCACCCCCCGGGACAGGGGGCGCGGCGAGCAGTACTTC. Drawing the rest from reference TRBV5-4 and TRBJ2-7, the complete variable domain is ETGVTQSPTHLIKTRGQQVTLRCSSQSGHNTVSWYQQALGQGPQFIFQYYREEENGRGNFPPRFSGLQFPNYSSELNVNALELDDSALYLCASTPRDRGRGEQYFGPGTRLTVT.

This clone has just a few counts. The rearrangement joins TRBV5-5 to TRBJ2-3, with a tentative D call TRBD2 (5 bases). Trimming stripped 6 bases from V and 6 bases from J, with 14 bases between. The germline V gene encodes CDR1 SGHKS and CDR2 YYEKEE (reference sequence). This CDR3 spans 13 amino acids. The CDR3 nucleotides read TGTGCCAGCACCCTCCGGGGTAGTGATACGCAGTATTTT. Translated, it gives CASTLRGSDTQYF.

J is TRBJ1-5 and V is TRBV3-1 (or the pseudogene TRBV3-2); weak D call: TRBD1 (5 bases). The CDR3 is 14 residues long. CDR1 and CDR2 from the germline V gene are LGHDT and YNNKEL (reference sequence). Trimming removed 2 bases at V and 3 bases at J, with 8 bases between. CDR3 coding DNA: TGTGCCAGCAGCCAATCAGGGAACAATCAGCCCCAGCATTTT. Translated: CASSQSGNNQPQHF.

The rearrangement uses TRBV29-1 and TRBJ2-1; 9 nucleotides match TRBD1. The germline V gene encodes CDR1 SQVTM and CDR2 ANQGSEA. V lost 7 bases and J lost 4; bases outside the gene matches: 8. This CDR3 is built from 14 residues. The CDR3: CSAAGTGSYNEQFF. The CDR3 coding sequence is TGCAGCGCAGCCGGGACAGGGTCTTACAATGAGCAGTTCTTC.

This chain links TRBV4-2 with TRBJ2-7; 10 bases align to TRBD2. CDR1 is LGHNA and CDR2 is YNFKEQ in the germline V gene. Trimming took 4 bases from V and 4 from J; bases not matched to a gene: 16. This CDR3 has 18 residues. This chain's CDR3 is CASSLTATSGAFVYEQYF. DNA for the CDR3: TGTGCCAGCAGCCTAACCGCAACTAGCGGGGCATTCGTTTACGAGCAGTACTTC.

The chain couples TRBV7-9 to TRBJ2-3; 12 bases fit TRBD2. From germline, CDR1 is SEHNR and CDR2 FQNEAQ (reference sequence). The CDR3 has 17 amino acids. V shed 4 bases, J shed 5 bases, and the junction held 10 bases outside the gene matches. CDR3 bases: TGTGCCAGCAGCTCCTGGACTAGCGGGAACGGTGAAGATACGCAGTATTTT. It codes for CASSSWTSGNGEDTQYF.

The J gene is TRBJ2-1, the V gene TRBV19, with 8 nucleotides matching TRBD2. The V segment lost 4 bases and the J segment 6 bases; nucleotides outside the gene matches: 11. This CDR3 comprises 16 residues. The V gene's germline CDR1 is LNHDA and CDR2 SQIVND (reference sequence). For the CDR3, the DNA is TGTGCCAGTAGTAGTGGGGCGGGAGGCAGGGGCAATGAGCAGTTCTTC. This encodes CASSSGAGGRGNEQFF.

CDR3 nucleotides: TGCACCAGCAGCCAAGATCTATCTACTGGTCAACGCAATCAGCCCCAGCATTTT. Translation gives CTSSQDLSTGQRNQPQHF. This chain uses TRBV1 with TRBJ1-5. TRBV1 is an annotated pseudogene. The CDR3 has 18 amino acids.

The genes are TRBV3-1 (or the pseudogene TRBV3-2) and TRBJ1-1; TRBD1 aligns across 7 bases. The V gene's germline CDR1 is LGHDT and CDR2 YNNKEL (reference sequence). This CDR3 has 14 residues. J gave up 0 bases and V 4 bases, and 2 bases lay outside the gene matches. The chain's CDR3 is CASSPTGMNTEAFF. The CDR3 DNA reads TGTGCCAGCAGCCCGACAGGGATGAACACTGAAGCTTTCTTT.

The genes are TRBV6-1 and TRBJ1-4; weak D call: TRBD1 (5 bases). The V end lost 5 bases, the J end lost 7 bases, and 14 bases lay between the germline ends. CDR1 MNHNS and CDR2 SASEGT come from the germline V gene. The CDR3 loop spans 14 amino acids. CDR3 coding DNA: TGTGCCAGCAGTCGGGGGGGGGTGGCTGAAAAACTGTTTTTT. Its translation is CASSRGGVAEKLFF.

The chain links TRBV7-3 to TRBJ1-1, with TRBD1 identical over 8 bases. Germline V gene lookup returns CDR1 SGHTA and CDR2 FQGTGA. The trim removed 5 bases at V and 8 bases at J, leaving 10 bases unmatched. This CDR3 has 14 residues. The CDR3 loop reads CASSPQGGLSEAFF. CDR3 sequence (DNA): TGTGCCAGCAGCCCACAGGGGGGTTTATCCGAAGCTTTCTTT. Full variable domain (missing parts from reference TRBV7-3 and TRBJ1-1): GAGVSQTPSNKVTEKGKYVELRCDPISGHTALYWYRQSLGQGPEFLIYFQGTGAADDSGLPNDRFFAVRPEGSVSTLKIQRTERGDSAVYLCASSPQGGLSEAFFGQGTRLTVV.

The V call is TRBV9, the J call TRBJ2-3; 11 bases align to TRBD2. Looked up from germline, CDR1 is SGDLS and CDR2 is YYNGEE. The CDR3 runs 15 residues. With 4 bases clipped from V and 4 bases from J, the junction kept 5 bases outside the gene matches. The CDR3 spells CASSLGTSGADTQYF. CDR3 nucleotide sequence: TGTGCCAGCAGCCTTGGGACTAGCGGCGCAGATACGCAGTATTTT.

This sequence joins TRBV5-1 and TRBJ2-3, with 9 positions matching TRBD1. This CDR3 spans 15 amino acids. The ends lost 5 bases at V and 0 bases at J; junction bases unmatched: 4. Germline lookup yields CDR1 SGHRS and CDR2 YFSETQ. The CDR3 region has the DNA TGCGCCAGCAGTTCCGGGACAGGGAGCACAGATACGCAGTATTTT. It yields the protein CASSSGTGSTDTQYF.